This T cell receptor (beta chain) was retrieved from a study of graft-versus-host responses after intestinal transplantation. Across the whole study: Recipients had transplants, and these were multivisceral, liver-intestinal, or isolated intestinal. Broader study findings: In recipient marrow, GvH clones were found, and some appeared first in ileum or blood.

Trimming left V 4 bases short and J 7 bases short, with 11 bases between. This CDR3 region has 13 residues. Using immunoSEQ multiplex PCR, the repertoire was profiled, and TCRdb retains in-frame clones only, with some absent. The sample shows about 130,000 clones, roughly 91% of them seen only once. Points on this clone: Its antigen is still unknown.

The specimen was unstimulated CD4+ T cells sorted from spleen or lymph node cells, collected before intestinal transplant. The TCR was taken from a human donor who received an intestinal transplant. The chain has TRBV6-7 and TRBJ2-1; D might be TRBD1 or TRBD2, each matching 5 bases. TRBV6-7 is known as an ORF, though its function is uncertain. The CDR3 loop reads CASSFGDVNEQFF. The CDR3 DNA reads as TGTGCCAGCAGTTTCGGGGACGTAAATGAGCAGTTCTTC.